The 12 T cell receptor beta chains below all came from one sample that was sequenced in a study of human CD8 memory T cell subsets. TCR beta was sequenced from UMI-tagged 5' RACE libraries. TCRdb reprocessed the 5' RACE reads and stores each CDR3 protein as one record, lacking DNA. With some 8,000 distinct CDR3 sequences in the sample, the ten largest clones hold over 20%. Source material: CD8+ T cells from PBMCs. These receptors came from a human donor in good health.

This rearrangement joins TRBV27 to TRBJ2-7. Per germline, CDR1 MNHEY and CDR2 SMNVEV (reference sequence). The CDR3 consists of 14 residues. The CDR3 protein is CASSFAGDAYEQYF.

The CDR3 sequence: CASSLANYGYTF. This chain connects TRBV5-4 to TRBJ1-2. CDR1 is SGHNT, CDR2 YYREEE, per germline (reference sequence). The CDR3 is 12 residues long.

The chain employs TRBV28 and TRBJ2-3; TCRdb lists TRBD2, though no DNA is available to test this call. This CDR3 spans 17 amino acids. CDR1 and CDR2 (germline): MDHEN, SYDVKM. CDR3 in amino acids: CASSPNPYGSGTDTQYF.

The V call is TRBV12-3 or TRBV12-4, the J call TRBJ2-5; absent DNA, TCRdb's TRBD2 call cannot be checked. This CDR3 region has 16 residues. The CDR3 spells CASSLLAGGPEETQYF.

The chain employs TRBV29-1 and TRBJ1-4; TCRdb gives TRBD1 as the D gene, but with no DNA this cannot be confirmed. CDR1 and CDR2 (germline): SQVTM, ANQGSEA. The CDR3 consists of 14 residues. The CDR3 here is CSVEGGPEGEKLFF.

Its frequency marks this clonotype as medium-sized. The rearrangement uses TRBV4-2 and TRBJ2-1. CDR1 and CDR2 (germline): LGHNA, YNFKEQ. CDR3 length: 12 amino acids. The CDR3 reads CASSHRDNEQFF.

This chain joins TRBV6-5 and TRBJ1-1; TCRdb proposes TRBD1, but this gene call is untestable without DNA. CDR1 MNHEY and CDR2 SVGAGI come from the germline V gene. This CDR3 is built from 14 residues. The CDR3 region is CASSQGLGVTEAFF.

This clonotype is medium-sized by frequency. This chain links TRBV14 with TRBJ2-7; TCRdb calls TRBD2, which cannot be checked without DNA. CDR1 SGHDN and CDR2 FVKESK come from the germline V gene. The CDR3 loop spans 14 amino acids. CDR3: CASSQGLAGDEQYF. The entire variable domain, with the rest obtained from reference TRBV14 and TRBJ2-7, is as follows: EAGVTQFPSHSVIEKGQTVTLRCDPISGHDNLYWYRRVMGKEIKFLLHFVKESKQDESGMPNNRFLAERTGGTYSTLKVQPAELEDSGVYFCASSQGLAGDEQYFGPGTRLTVT.

The chain carries TRBV7-3 and TRBJ2-7; there is no DNA to check the TCRdb D call of TRBD1. The CDR3 totals 15 residues. Germline CDR1 is SGHTA and CDR2 is FQGTGA. CDR3 sequence reads: CASSQLRDRLYEQYF. Based on the CDR3 plus reference TRBV7-3 and TRBJ2-7, the full variable domain is GAGVSQTPSNKVTEKGKYVELRCDPISGHTALYWYRQSLGQGPEFLIYFQGTGAADDSGLPNDRFFAVRPEGSVSTLKIQRTERGDSAVYLCASSQLRDRLYEQYFGPGTRLTVT.

This chain uses TRBV7-8 with TRBJ2-1; TCRdb names TRBD1, which stays unverified in the absence of DNA. The CDR3 has 14 amino acids. Germline CDR1 and CDR2: SGHVS and FQNEAQ. CDR3 amino acids: CASSLGSGRNEQFF.

V gene TRBV2 combines with J gene TRBJ1-6; TCRdb's D call of TRBD1 is untestable without DNA. CDR1 is SNHLY, CDR2 FYNNEI, per germline. The CDR3 loop spans 20 amino acids. CDR3: CASSEAVDKGISSYNSPLHF.

Frequency places this clonotype as medium-sized. V gene TRBV11-2 combines with J gene TRBJ2-3; TCRdb selects TRBD2, and the lack of DNA leaves this call unchecked. The CDR3 runs 17 residues. Germline V gives CDR1 SGHAT, CDR2 FQNNGV. Here the CDR3 reads CASSLGSGGIHTDTQYF.